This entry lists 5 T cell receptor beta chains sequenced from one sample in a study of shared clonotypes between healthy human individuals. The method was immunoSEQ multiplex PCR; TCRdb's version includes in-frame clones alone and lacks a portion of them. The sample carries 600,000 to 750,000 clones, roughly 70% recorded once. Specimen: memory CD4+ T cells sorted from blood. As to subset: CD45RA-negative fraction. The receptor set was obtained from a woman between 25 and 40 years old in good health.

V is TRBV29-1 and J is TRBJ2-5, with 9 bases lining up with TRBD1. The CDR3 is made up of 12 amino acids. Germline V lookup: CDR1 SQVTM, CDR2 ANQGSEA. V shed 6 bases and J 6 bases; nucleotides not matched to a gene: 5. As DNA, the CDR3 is TGCAGCGTCAGACAGGGGGGGCAGACCCAGTACTTC. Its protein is CSVRQGGQTQYF.

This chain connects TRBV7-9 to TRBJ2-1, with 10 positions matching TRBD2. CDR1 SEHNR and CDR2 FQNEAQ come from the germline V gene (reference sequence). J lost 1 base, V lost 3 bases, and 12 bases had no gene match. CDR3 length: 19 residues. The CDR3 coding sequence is TGTGCCAGCAGCTTCTTCGGGGCTAGCGGGAGAATGTCCTACAATGAGCAGTTCTTC. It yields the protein CASSFFGASGRMSYNEQFF.

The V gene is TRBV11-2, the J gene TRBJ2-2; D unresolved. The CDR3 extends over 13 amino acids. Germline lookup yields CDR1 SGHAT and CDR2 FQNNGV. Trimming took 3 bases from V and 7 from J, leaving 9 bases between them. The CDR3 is CASSFQEIGELFF. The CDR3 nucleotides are TGTGCCAGCAGCTTCCAAGAGATCGGGGAGCTGTTTTTT.

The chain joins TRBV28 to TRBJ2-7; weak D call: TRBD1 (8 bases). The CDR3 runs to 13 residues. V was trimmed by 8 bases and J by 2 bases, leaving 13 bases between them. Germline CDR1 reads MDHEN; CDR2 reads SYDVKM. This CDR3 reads CASDTGGAYEQYF. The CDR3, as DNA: TGTGCCAGCGACACAGGGGGGGCCTACGAGCAGTACTTC.

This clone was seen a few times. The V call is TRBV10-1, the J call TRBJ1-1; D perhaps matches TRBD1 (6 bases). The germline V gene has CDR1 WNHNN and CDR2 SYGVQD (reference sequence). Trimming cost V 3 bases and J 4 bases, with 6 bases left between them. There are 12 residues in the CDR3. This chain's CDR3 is CASSDRGTEAFF. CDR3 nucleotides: TGCGCCAGCAGTGACAGGGGCACTGAAGCTTTCTTT.